The 22 T cell receptor beta chains below were found in one sample sequenced in a study of cytomegalovirus exposure and HLA in healthy donors. Primers: 60 Vbeta forward and 13 Jbeta reverse. The table came from immunoSEQ multiplex PCR; TCRdb's copy has only in-frame clones and leaves some out. The sample lists 140,000 or so clones, approximately 82% occurring once. Specimen: PBMCs. The receptor source for this set is a woman aged 55-70 years in good health and CMV-seropositive.

The chain employs TRBV30 and TRBJ2-5; 7 bases line up with TRBD1. The J call may be in error: the DNA end matches TRBJ2-7 better. Germline lookup yields CDR1 GTSNPN and CDR2 SVGIG (reference sequence). The CDR3 runs to 12 residues. CDR3: CAWSRRGYEQYF. The CDR3 region has the DNA TGTGCCTGGAGTCGCAGGGGGTACGAGCAGTACTTC.

The genes are TRBV30 and TRBJ1-2; TRBD1 aligns across 7 bases. The J segment lost 8 bases and the V segment lost 3 bases, leaving 9 bases of the junction unmatched. CDR1 and CDR2 (germline): GTSNPN, SVGIG (reference sequence). This CDR3 spans 13 amino acids. The chain's CDR3 is CAWSTTGIRGYTF. Here the CDR3 DNA reads TGTGCCTGGAGCACGACAGGGATTCGAGGCTACACCTTC.

Here the CDR3 reads CASSFGQGTGELFF. The CDR3 DNA is TGTGCCAGCAGCTTCGGACAGGGCACCGGGGAGCTGTTTTTT. The chain carries TRBV7-2 and TRBJ2-2; 8 bases are shared with TRBD1. The ends lost 3 bases at V and 4 bases at J; junction bases unmatched: 1. The CDR3 runs 14 residues. The germline V gene encodes CDR1 SGHTA and CDR2 FQGNSA. Using reference TRBV7-2 and TRBJ2-2 for the parts outside the CDR3, the full variable domain is GAGVSQSPSNKVTEKGKDVELRCDPISGHTALYWYRQSLGQGLEFLIYFQGNSAPDKSGLPSDRFSAERTGGSVSTLTIQRTQQEDSAVYLCASSFGQGTGELFFGEGSRLTVL.

This clone was recorded once. The chain employs TRBV9 and TRBJ2-7; 8 positions match TRBD2. The CDR3 sequence is 14 residues long. The germline V gene has CDR1 SGDLS and CDR2 YYNGEE. The V gene end was trimmed by 3 bases and the J gene end by 3 bases; junction bases not matched to a gene: 5. The CDR3 is CASSALGTSYEQYF. The CDR3 nucleotides read TGTGCCAGCAGCGCCCTCGGGACTAGCTACGAGCAGTACTTC.

This chain links TRBV5-1 with TRBJ2-5; 11 bases map to TRBD1. The ends lost 4 bases at V and 3 bases at J; junction bases unmatched: 2. This CDR3 contains 14 residues. The germline CDR1 and CDR2 sequences are SGHRS and YFSETQ. The CDR3 region has the DNA TGCGCCAGCAGCCCGGGACAGGGGGAAGAGACCCAGTACTTC. Protein sequence: CASSPGQGEETQYF.

This chain uses TRBV6-6 with TRBJ2-5; D perhaps matches TRBD1 (6 bases). Germline V gene lookup returns CDR1 MNHNY and CDR2 SVGAGI (reference sequence). The CDR3 has 13 amino acids. Deletions cut 5 bases from V and 5 bases from J, with 12 bases between. CDR3 region: CASSDRFLETQYF. CDR3 DNA sequence: TGTGCCAGCAGTGACAGGTTTTTGGAGACCCAGTACTTC.

The chain has TRBV7-9 and TRBJ2-1, with D unclear. CDR3 length equals 14 residues. V gave up 5 bases and J gave up 4 bases, with 12 bases separating them. Germline V gene lookup returns CDR1 SEHNR and CDR2 FQNEAQ (reference sequence). The CDR3 region is CASSPSLLYNEQFF. The CDR3 bases are TGTGCCAGCAGCCCGTCCCTCCTGTACAATGAGCAGTTCTTC.

The chain joins TRBV4-1 to TRBJ1-1, with D hard to call. V was shortened by 4 bases and J by 0 bases, with 9 bases between the two germline ends. The CDR3 contains 14 residues. Germline CDR1 and CDR2: MGHRA and YSYEKL. The DNA of the CDR3 is TGCGCCAGCAGCCTCCGGACTGTGAACACTGAAGCTTTCTTT. It translates to CASSLRTVNTEAFF.

The chain links TRBV29-1 to TRBJ2-5; weak D call: TRBD1 (6 bases). Germline V lookup: CDR1 SQVTM, CDR2 ANQGSEA. V lost 3 bases, J lost 2 bases, and 10 bases lay in between. The CDR3 runs 13 residues. CDR3 nucleotide sequence: TGCAGCGTTGATAGGACAGATCAAGAGACCCAGTACTTC. The encoded protein is CSVDRTDQETQYF.

V is TRBV19 and J is TRBJ2-1, with D tentatively TRBD1 (6 bases). Germline V gene data show CDR1 as LNHDA and CDR2 as SQIVND (reference sequence). V lost 7 bases to trimming and J lost 9 bases, with 16 bases between them. The length of the CDR3 is 13 residues. DNA for the CDR3: TGTGCCAGTACCGATCTGGGGGCAGGTGAGCAGTTCTTC. Translation gives CASTDLGAGEQFF.

J is TRBJ2-1 and V is TRBV6-1, with D perhaps matching TRBD2 (5 bases). The CDR3 has 14 amino acids. CDR1 and CDR2 (germline): MNHNS, SASEGT. Trimming shortened V by 6 bases and J by 0 bases, and 9 bases separated the two germline ends. CDR3 loop: CASRDLSSYNEQFF. The CDR3 region has the DNA TGTGCCAGCAGGGACTTGAGCTCCTACAATGAGCAGTTCTTC.

V gene TRBV28 combines with J gene TRBJ2-7; TRBD2 matches 10 bases. This CDR3 has 15 amino acids. Trimming cost V 5 bases and J 2 bases; bases outside gene matches: 6. CDR1 is MDHEN and CDR2 is SYDVKM in the germline V gene. The CDR3 protein is CASSPRLAGPYEQYF. The CDR3 bases are TGTGCCAGCAGTCCCCGACTAGCGGGCCCCTACGAGCAGTACTTC.

The chain carries TRBV28 and TRBJ2-7; D gene unclear. Trimming shortened V by 8 bases and J by 0 bases, and 17 bases separated the two germline ends. The CDR3 spans 15 residues. Germline V gene sequence: CDR1 MDHEN, CDR2 SYDVKM. The CDR3 DNA reads TGTGCCAGCTCCCTTCCCCGAATTAGCTCCTACGAGCAGTACTTC. Its translation is CASSLPRISSYEQYF.

This rearrangement joins TRBV2 to TRBJ1-4; D is possibly TRBD1 (6 bases). V was pared by 8 bases and J by 1 base, with 14 bases between. Germline loops: CDR1 SNHLY, CDR2 FYNNEI. CDR3 length: 15 amino acids. DNA of the CDR3: TGTGCCAGCGGCCCCATAGGGGGAACTAATGAAAAACTGTTTTTT. Translation: CASGPIGGTNEKLFF.

The chain's CDR3 is CASSIGGFEQYF. CDR3 in DNA: TGTGCCAGTAGTATTGGAGGGTTTGAGCAGTACTTC. This chain uses TRBV19 with TRBJ2-7, with D tentatively TRBD2 (6 bases). The CDR3 consists of 12 residues. Trimming removed 3 bases from V and 7 bases from J, with 10 bases in between. Germline values: CDR1 LNHDA, CDR2 SQIVND (reference sequence). The whole variable domain, remainder taken from reference TRBV19 and TRBJ2-7, is DGGITQSPKYLFRKEGQNVTLSCEQNLNHDAMYWYRQDPGQGLRLIYYSQIVNDFQKGDIAEGYSVSREKKESFPLTVTSAQKNPTAFYLCASSIGGFEQYFGPGTRLTVT.

The V gene is TRBV9, the J gene TRBJ2-5; TRBD1 might be the D (6 bases). The CDR3 contains 15 residues. V was cut by 2 bases and J by 3 bases, with 14 bases left in between. Germline loops: CDR1 SGDLS, CDR2 YYNGEE. The CDR3 DNA reads as TGTGCCAGCAGCGTGGCCCCGACAGGAAAAGAGACCCAGTACTTC. It encodes CASSVAPTGKETQYF.

The V gene is TRBV19, the J gene TRBJ2-2, with 7 bases lining up with TRBD2. CDR3 length equals 16 residues. J lost 3 bases, V lost 5 bases, and 9 bases had no gene match. Germline CDR1 LNHDA, CDR2 SQIVND (reference sequence). DNA for the CDR3: TGTGCCAGTAGTCTTAATAGCGGGTCGGACACCGGGGAGCTGTTTTTT. Translated: CASSLNSGSDTGELFF. The complete variable domain, with remaining parts taken from reference TRBV19 and TRBJ2-2, reads DGGITQSPKYLFRKEGQNVTLSCEQNLNHDAMYWYRQDPGQGLRLIYYSQIVNDFQKGDIAEGYSVSREKKESFPLTVTSAQKNPTAFYLCASSLNSGSDTGELFFGEGSRLTVL.

The CDR3 region has the DNA TGTGCCAGCAGCTCACCCAGGGTCCCCCACGAGCAGTACTTC. This gives the protein CASSSPRVPHEQYF. The chain has TRBV9 and TRBJ2-7, with D possibly matching TRBD1 (5 bases). Trimming pared 4 bases from V and 5 bases from J, leaving 16 bases between. There are 14 residues in the CDR3. Germline V gives CDR1 SGDLS, CDR2 YYNGEE.

The table lists this clone with a count of one. The J gene is TRBJ2-7, the V gene TRBV28; tentative D call: TRBD1 (6 bases). CDR1 MDHEN and CDR2 SYDVKM come from the germline V gene. V was cut by 4 bases and J by 1 base, with 8 bases left in between. The CDR3 is 13 residues long. This CDR3 is CASSWDISYEQYF. The DNA for the CDR3 is TGTGCCAGCAGTTGGGACATTTCCTACGAGCAGTACTTC.

This sequence joins TRBV2 and TRBJ1-4, with 7 bases identical to TRBD1. CDR1 and CDR2 (germline): SNHLY, FYNNEI. CDR3 length: 15 amino acids. Losses at the gene ends were 6 bases for V and 7 bases for J; bases not matched to a gene: 11. CDR3 in amino acids: CASRDYRGRGEKLFF. CDR3 in DNA: TGTGCCAGCAGGGATTACAGGGGTAGGGGTGAAAAACTGTTTTTT. The full variable domain, completed using reference TRBV2 and TRBJ1-4, is EPEVTQTPSHQVTQMGQEVILRCVPISNHLYFYWYRQILGQKVEFLVSFYNNEISEKSEIFDDQFSVERPDGSNFTLKIRSTKLEDSAMYFCASRDYRGRGEKLFFGSGTQLSVL.

The genes are TRBV27 and TRBJ1-5; possibly TRBD1 for D (5 bases). This CDR3 contains 15 residues. Trimming shortened V by 5 bases and J by 0 bases, and 11 bases separated the two germline ends. Germline V gene sequence: CDR1 MNHEY, CDR2 SMNVEV (reference sequence). This CDR3 reads CASSPTVYSNQPQHF. The CDR3, as DNA: TGTGCCAGCAGTCCGACAGTCTATAGCAATCAGCCCCAGCATTTT.

This chain links TRBV4-1 with TRBJ2-7; D perhaps matches TRBD1 (6 bases). Germline CDR1 and CDR2: MGHRA and YSYEKL. The CDR3 loop spans 15 amino acids. V was clipped by 4 bases and J by 0 bases, with 13 bases between them. In DNA, the CDR3 is TGCGCCAGCAGCCTTGTACAGGGATTCTCCTACGAGCAGTACTTC. Protein product: CASSLVQGFSYEQYF.